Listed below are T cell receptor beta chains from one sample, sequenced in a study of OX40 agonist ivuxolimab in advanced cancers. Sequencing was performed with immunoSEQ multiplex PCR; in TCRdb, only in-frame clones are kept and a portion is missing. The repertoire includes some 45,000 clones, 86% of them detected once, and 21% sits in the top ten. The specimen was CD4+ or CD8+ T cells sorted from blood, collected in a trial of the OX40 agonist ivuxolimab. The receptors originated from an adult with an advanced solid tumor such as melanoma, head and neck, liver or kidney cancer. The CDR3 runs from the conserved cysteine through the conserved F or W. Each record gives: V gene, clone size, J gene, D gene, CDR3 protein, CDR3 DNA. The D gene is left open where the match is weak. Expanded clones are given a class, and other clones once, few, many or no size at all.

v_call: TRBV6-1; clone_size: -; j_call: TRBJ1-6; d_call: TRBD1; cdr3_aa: CASSKGQFYNSPLHF; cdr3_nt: TGTGCCTCCTCGAAGGGACAGTTCTATAATTCACCCCTCCACTTT
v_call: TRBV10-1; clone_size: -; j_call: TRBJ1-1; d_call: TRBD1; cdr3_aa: CASSADRAEAFF; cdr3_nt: TGCGCCAGCAGTGCCGACAGGGCTGAAGCTTTCTTT
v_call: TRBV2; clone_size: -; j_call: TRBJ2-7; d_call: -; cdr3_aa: CASSENSYEQYF; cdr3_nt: TGTGCCAGCAGTGAAAATTCCTACGAGCAGTACTTC
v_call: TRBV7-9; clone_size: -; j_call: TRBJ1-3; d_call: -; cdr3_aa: CAGAGNSGNTIYF; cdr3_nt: TGTGCCGGGGCGGGGAACTCTGGAAACACCATATATTTT
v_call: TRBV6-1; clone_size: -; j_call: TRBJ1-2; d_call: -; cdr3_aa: CASSESGTGYTF; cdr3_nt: TGTGCCAGCAGTGAATCCGGGACAGGCTACACCTTC
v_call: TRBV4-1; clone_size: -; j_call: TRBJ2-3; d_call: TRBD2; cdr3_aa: CASSQEGAGGTDTQYF; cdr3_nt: TGCGCCAGCAGCCAAGAGGGAGCGGGGGGCACAGATACGCAGTATTTT
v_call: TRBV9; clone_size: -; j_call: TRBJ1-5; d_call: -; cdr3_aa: CASSVGAGENQPQHF; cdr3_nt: TGTGCCAGCAGCGTAGGAGCAGGGGAGAATCAGCCCCAGCATTTT
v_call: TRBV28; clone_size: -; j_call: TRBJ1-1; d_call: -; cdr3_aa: CASEGVAAFF; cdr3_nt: TGTGCCAGCGAGGGTGTAGCAGCTTTCTTT
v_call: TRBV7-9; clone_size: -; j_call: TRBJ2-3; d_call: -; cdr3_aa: CASSLRQAPSTDTQYF; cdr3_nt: TGTGCCAGCAGCTTACGACAGGCTCCTAGCACAGATACGCAGTATTTT
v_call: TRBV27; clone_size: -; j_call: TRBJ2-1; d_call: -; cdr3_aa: CASGYNEQFF; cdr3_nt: TGTGCCAGCGGTTACAATGAGCAGTTCTTC
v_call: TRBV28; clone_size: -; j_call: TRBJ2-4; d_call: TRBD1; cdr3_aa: CASRGTGNIQYF; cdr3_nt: TGTGCCAGCAGGGGGACAGGGAACATTCAGTACTTC
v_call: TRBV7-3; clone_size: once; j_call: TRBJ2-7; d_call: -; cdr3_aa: CASSLLPTYEQYF; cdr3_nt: TGTGCCAGCAGCTTACTACCCACCTACGAGCAGTACTTC
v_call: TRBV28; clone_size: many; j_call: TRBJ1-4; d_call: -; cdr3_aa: CASSTQRGAYEKLFF; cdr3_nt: TGTGCCAGCAGTACTCAACGGGGCGCTTATGAAAAACTGTTTTTT
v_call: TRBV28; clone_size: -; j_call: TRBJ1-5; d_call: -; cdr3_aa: CASSLISSPGILSNQPQHF; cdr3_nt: TGTGCCAGCAGTTTAATATCCTCCCCGGGGATTCTCAGCAATCAGCCCCAGCATTTT
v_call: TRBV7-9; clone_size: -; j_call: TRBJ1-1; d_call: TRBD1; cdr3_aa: CASSPRQGGTEAFF; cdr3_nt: TGTGCCAGCAGCCCCCGACAGGGAGGGACTGAAGCTTTCTTT
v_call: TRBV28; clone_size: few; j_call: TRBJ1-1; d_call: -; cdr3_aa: CATRLGTEAFF; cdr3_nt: TGTGCCACCCGACTGGGCACTGAAGCTTTCTTT
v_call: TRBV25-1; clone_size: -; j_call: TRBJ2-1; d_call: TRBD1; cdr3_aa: CASGQGGNEQFF; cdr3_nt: TGTGCCAGCGGACAGGGGGGGAATGAGCAGTTCTTC
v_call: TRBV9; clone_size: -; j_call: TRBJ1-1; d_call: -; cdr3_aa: CASSVGGENTEAFF; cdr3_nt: TGTGCCAGCAGCGTAGGGGGTGAGAACACTGAAGCTTTCTTT
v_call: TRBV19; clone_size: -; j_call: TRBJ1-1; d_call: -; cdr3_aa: CASSGTEAFF; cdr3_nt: TGTGCCAGTAGTGGCACTGAAGCTTTCTTT
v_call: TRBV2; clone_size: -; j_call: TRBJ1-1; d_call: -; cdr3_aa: CASSEWLGRGDTEAFF; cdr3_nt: TGTGCCAGCAGTGAATGGTTAGGCAGGGGCGACACTGAAGCTTTCTTT
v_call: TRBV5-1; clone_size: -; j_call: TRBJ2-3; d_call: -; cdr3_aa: CASSLGRGSGTDTQYF; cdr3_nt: TGCGCCAGCAGCTTGGGCCGAGGGTCTGGCACAGATACGCAGTATTTT
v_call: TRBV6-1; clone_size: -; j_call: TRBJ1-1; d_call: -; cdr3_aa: CASSETYPPTAEAFF; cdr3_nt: TGTGCCAGCAGTGAGACATATCCCCCTACAGCTGAAGCTTTCTTT